One and the same sample provided the 23 T cell receptor beta chains below, sequenced in a study of shared T cell receptors in the human thymus. Sequencing was performed with immunoSEQ multiplex PCR; in TCRdb, only in-frame clones are kept and a portion is missing. This table has about 660,000 clones, around nine tenths appearing once. This sample also belongs to another study, concerning human thymus T cells.

The specimen was thymocytes. The source is a boy under two years old with a congenital heart defect.

V and J are TRBV5-1 and TRBJ2-1; TRBD1 aligns across 8 bases. Germline CDR1 SGHRS, CDR2 YFSETQ. Losses at the gene ends were 5 bases for V and 0 bases for J; bases not matched to a gene: 4. CDR3 length: 15 residues. The CDR3 reads CASRGQDSSYNEQFF. In DNA form, the CDR3 reads TGCGCCAGCAGGGGACAGGACAGCTCCTACAATGAGCAGTTCTTC.

V is TRBV4-3 and J is TRBJ1-4; the D is unclear. The germline CDR1 and CDR2 sequences are LGHNA and YSLEER. This CDR3 region has 14 residues. Trimming removed 1 base at V and 7 bases at J, with 10 bases between. Here the CDR3 reads CASSQGGSGEKLFF. The CDR3 DNA sequence: TGCGCCAGCAGCCAAGGAGGGTCCGGTGAAAAACTGTTTTTT.

This clone was observed a handful of times. The V gene is TRBV6-5, the J gene TRBJ1-2, with 7 bases aligning to TRBD1. V trimming: 6 bases; J trimming: 8 bases; junction bases outside the gene matches: 9. The length of the CDR3 is 13 residues. Per the germline V gene, CDR1 is MNHEY and CDR2 is SVGAGI. CDR3 amino acids: CASRSRQGIGYTF. The CDR3 DNA is TGTGCCAGCAGATCAAGACAGGGAATCGGCTACACCTTC.

The rearrangement joins TRBV7-9 to TRBJ1-3; D uncertain. The CDR3 loop spans 17 amino acids. Trimming shortened V by 4 bases and J by 5 bases, and 21 bases separated the two germline ends. Germline lookup yields CDR1 SEHNR and CDR2 FQNEAQ (reference sequence). This chain's CDR3 is CASSSFSGWTHRNTIYF. The CDR3 coding sequence is TGTGCCAGCAGCTCCTTCTCGGGATGGACCCACCGAAACACCATATATTTT. Using reference TRBV7-9 and TRBJ1-3 for the parts outside the CDR3, the full variable domain is DTGVSQNPRHKITKRGQNVTFRCDPISEHNRLYWYRQTLGQGPEFLTYFQNEAQLEKSRLLSDRFSAERPKGSFSTLEIQRTEQGDSAMYLCASSSFSGWTHRNTIYFGEGSWLTVV.

This sequence joins TRBV7-2 and TRBJ2-7, with D perhaps TRBD1 (7 bases). This CDR3 comprises 13 residues. V gave up 5 bases and J gave up 6 bases, with 14 bases separating them. Germline lookup yields CDR1 SGHTA and CDR2 FQGNSA. This CDR3 reads CASSPRQGGEQYF. CDR3 nucleotides: TGTGCCAGCAGCCCTAGACAGGGAGGCGAGCAGTACTTC.

This clone was recorded once. Here the CDR3 DNA reads TGCGCCAGCAGCCCCGGGACTCACACTGAAGCTTTCTTT. This gives the protein CASSPGTHTEAFF. This chain links TRBV5-1 with TRBJ1-1; TRBD1 might be the D (5 bases). The V gene lost 4 bases and the J gene lost 3 bases, with 10 bases spanning the gap. This CDR3 contains 13 residues. The V gene's germline CDR1 is SGHRS and CDR2 YFSETQ.

V gene TRBV18 combines with J gene TRBJ2-1; TRBD1 agrees at 9 bases. CDR3 size: 15 residues. CDR1 is KGHSH, CDR2 LQKENI, per germline. V gave up 3 bases and J gave up 8 bases; unmatched junction bases: 8. For the CDR3, the DNA is TGTGCCAGCTCACCCCAGGGACAGGGTTTTCATGAGCAGTTCTTC. The encoded protein is CASSPQGQGFHEQFF.

V and J are TRBV7-9 and TRBJ2-1; D not certain. V gave up 1 base and J gave up 4 bases, with 11 bases separating them. From germline, CDR1 is SEHNR and CDR2 FQNEAQ (reference sequence). The CDR3 runs 15 residues. CDR3 DNA sequence: TGTGCCAGCAGCTTAGGCCAAACGGTGTACAATGAGCAGTTCTTC. It encodes CASSLGQTVYNEQFF.

Here the CDR3 reads CASSLGAAGANVLTF. The CDR3 nucleotides are TGCGCCAGCAGCTTGGGGGCAGCTGGGGCCAACGTCCTGACTTTC. The V call is TRBV5-1, the J call TRBJ2-6; D is ambiguous. Germline loops: CDR1 SGHRS, CDR2 YFSETQ. The CDR3 contains 15 residues. Trimming removed 0 bases at V and 2 bases at J, with 6 bases between.

The chain is built from TRBV7-9 and TRBJ2-7; 10 bases line up with TRBD2. This CDR3 spans 15 amino acids. With V trimmed by 4 bases and J by 3 bases, 6 bases remained unmatched. Germline lookup yields CDR1 SEHNR and CDR2 FQNEAQ (reference sequence). The CDR3 sequence: CASSSVTSGYYEQYF. As DNA, the CDR3 is TGTGCCAGCAGCTCCGTGACTAGCGGGTACTACGAGCAGTACTTC. The full variable domain, rest sourced from reference TRBV7-9 and TRBJ2-7, is DTGVSQNPRHKITKRGQNVTFRCDPISEHNRLYWYRQTLGQGPEFLTYFQNEAQLEKSRLLSDRFSAERPKGSFSTLEIQRTEQGDSAMYLCASSSVTSGYYEQYFGPGTRLTVT.

The genes are TRBV27 and TRBJ2-3, with TRBD2 identical over 7 bases. Germline loops: CDR1 MNHEY, CDR2 SMNVEV (reference sequence). J gave up 1 base and V 6 bases, and 13 bases lay outside the gene matches. The CDR3 consists of 17 residues. The CDR3 sequence is CASSAMTPREGTDTQYF. As DNA, the CDR3 is TGTGCCAGCAGCGCTATGACTCCTCGGGAGGGCACAGATACGCAGTATTTT.

The V call is TRBV19, the J call TRBJ2-2; D gene unclear. Germline V CDR1 and CDR2: LNHDA, SQIVND (reference sequence). CDR3 length equals 13 residues. Deletions cut 3 bases from V and 5 bases from J, with 7 bases between. The CDR3 DNA reads TGTGCCAGTAGTATTGTGGCAACCGGGGAGCTGTTTTTT. It is translated as CASSIVATGELFF.

V and J are TRBV9 and TRBJ2-7; D possibly corresponds to TRBD2 (7 bases). The CDR3 has 16 amino acids. CDR1 SGDLS and CDR2 YYNGEE come from the germline V gene. The ends were cut back, 4 bases at V and 5 bases at J, with 22 bases in the middle. CDR3 sequence (DNA): TGTGCCAGCAGCCCCAAGGGAGGGGGGAGGGACCACGAGCAGTACTTC. It yields the protein CASSPKGGGRDHEQYF.

This rearrangement joins TRBV18 to TRBJ2-1, with 8 bases that match TRBD2. This CDR3 is 14 amino acids long. Germline lookup yields CDR1 KGHSH and CDR2 LQKENI. V lost 3 bases and J lost 6; bases outside the gene matches: 4. In DNA form, the CDR3 reads TGTGCCAGCTCACCGCCTCGGGAGGGCAATGAGCAGTTCTTC. As protein: CASSPPREGNEQFF.

This clone has a handful of counts. The chain has TRBV19 and TRBJ2-4; 7 bases are shared with TRBD1. Germline lookup yields CDR1 LNHDA and CDR2 SQIVND (reference sequence). This CDR3 has 17 amino acids. Trimming removed 3 bases from V and 9 bases from J; junction bases left unmatched: 17. In nucleotides, the CDR3 is TGTGCCAGTAGTATTCCCGGGACAGCCACACAATTCGTCATTCAGTACTTC. Translation: CASSIPGTATQFVIQYF.

The V gene is TRBV27, the J gene TRBJ2-7; TRBD1 is a possible D gene (7 bases). Trimming took 8 bases from V and 3 from J, leaving 11 bases between them. CDR3 length: 12 amino acids. Per the germline V gene, CDR1 is MNHEY and CDR2 is SMNVEV (reference sequence). CDR3 protein: CASGGTDYEQYF. CDR3 DNA: TGTGCCAGCGGCGGGACAGACTACGAGCAGTACTTC.

The chain is built from TRBV28 and TRBJ2-2; 14 nucleotides align to TRBD2. The length of the CDR3 is 20 residues. Germline values: CDR1 MDHEN, CDR2 SYDVKM. With 3 bases clipped from V and 7 bases from J, the junction kept 16 bases outside the gene matches. The CDR3 is CASSFRRQRLAGGLSGELFF. Here the CDR3 DNA reads TGTGCCAGCAGTTTCCGGAGACAGAGACTAGCGGGAGGGCTTAGCGGGGAGCTGTTTTTT. The full variable domain, its missing parts supplied by reference TRBV28 and TRBJ2-2, is DVKVTQSSRYLVKRTGEKVFLECVQDMDHENMFWYRQDPGLGLRLIYFSYDVKMKEKGDIPEGYSVSREKKERFSLILESASTNQTSMYLCASSFRRQRLAGGLSGELFFGEGSRLTVL.

The CDR3 reads CSARGRVRFF. For the CDR3, the DNA is TGCAGTGCTAGGGGCAGGGTTCGGTTCTTC. The V call is TRBV20-1, the J call TRBJ2-1; D is possibly TRBD1 (5 bases). Germline V gene sequence: CDR1 DFQATT, CDR2 SNEGSKA (reference sequence). Trimming shortened V by 3 bases and J by 15 bases, and 12 bases separated the two germline ends. The CDR3 consists of 10 residues.

The chain carries TRBV30 and TRBJ2-1; D is possibly TRBD1 (6 bases). The CDR3 has 16 residues. From germline, CDR1 is GTSNPN and CDR2 SVGIG (reference sequence). V lost 6 bases and J 0 bases, leaving 18 bases between the germline ends. This CDR3 is CACTNRQVSSYNEQFF. For the CDR3, the DNA is TGTGCCTGTACTAACCGACAGGTCAGCTCCTACAATGAGCAGTTCTTC. The full variable domain, with the rest looked up from reference TRBV30 and TRBJ2-1, is SQTIHQWPATLVQPVGSPLSLECTVEGTSNPNLYWYRQAAGRGLQLLFYSVGIGQISSEVPQNLSASRPQDRQFILSSKKLLLSDSGFYLCACTNRQVSSYNEQFFGPGTRLTVL.

The J gene is TRBJ2-5, the V gene TRBV5-1; maybe TRBD2 (6 bases). In germline, CDR1 is SGHRS, CDR2 YFSETQ. The V end lost 4 bases, the J end lost 5 bases, and 18 bases lay between the germline ends. The CDR3 extends over 15 amino acids. The CDR3: CASSTGLEGIETQYF. The CDR3 coding sequence is TGCGCCAGCAGCACGGGACTCGAGGGGATTGAGACCCAGTACTTC.

This chain links TRBV27 with TRBJ2-7; tentative D call: TRBD2 (5 bases). Trimming cost V 10 bases and J 2 bases, with 24 bases left between them. The germline gives CDR1 MNHEY, CDR2 SMNVEV (reference sequence). The CDR3 has 16 amino acids. CDR3 nucleotide sequence: TGTGCCACCATCTGGGGTACGGGATGCGGCGCCTACGAGCAGTACTTC. The encoded protein is CATIWGTGCGAYEQYF.

The chain carries TRBV27 and TRBJ2-3; 7 bases are a match to TRBD2. The CDR3 sequence is 15 residues long. Trimming took 8 bases from V and 6 from J; bases not matched to a gene: 14. Per germline, CDR1 MNHEY and CDR2 SMNVEV (reference sequence). The chain's CDR3 is CASQFLAEPRDTQYF. In nucleotides, the CDR3 is TGTGCCAGCCAGTTCCTAGCGGAGCCCCGGGATACGCAGTATTTT.

This chain joins TRBV19 and TRBJ1-5, with TRBD1 identical over 7 bases. The germline V gene encodes CDR1 LNHDA and CDR2 SQIVND (reference sequence). The trim removed 4 bases at V and 6 bases at J, leaving 6 bases unmatched. This CDR3 comprises 14 residues. The CDR3 DNA reads TGTGCCAGTAGTAGGCCAGGGGGTATTCAGCCCCAGCATTTT. Translated: CASSRPGGIQPQHF.